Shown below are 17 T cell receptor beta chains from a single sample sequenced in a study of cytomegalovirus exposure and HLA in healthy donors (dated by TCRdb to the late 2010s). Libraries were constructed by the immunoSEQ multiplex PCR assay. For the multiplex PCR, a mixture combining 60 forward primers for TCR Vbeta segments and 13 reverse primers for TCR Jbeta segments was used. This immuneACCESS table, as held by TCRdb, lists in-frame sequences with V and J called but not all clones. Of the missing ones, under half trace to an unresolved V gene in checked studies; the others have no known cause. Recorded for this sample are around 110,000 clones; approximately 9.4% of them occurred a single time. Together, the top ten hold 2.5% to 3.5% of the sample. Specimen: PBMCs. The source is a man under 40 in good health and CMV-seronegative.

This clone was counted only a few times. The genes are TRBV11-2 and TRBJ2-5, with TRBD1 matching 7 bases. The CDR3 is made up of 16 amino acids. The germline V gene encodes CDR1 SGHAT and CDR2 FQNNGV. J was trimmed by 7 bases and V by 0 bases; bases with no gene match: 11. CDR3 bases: TGTGCCAGCAGCTTAGATTGGAGACAGGGACGGGTGACCCAGTACTTC. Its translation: CASSLDWRQGRVTQYF.

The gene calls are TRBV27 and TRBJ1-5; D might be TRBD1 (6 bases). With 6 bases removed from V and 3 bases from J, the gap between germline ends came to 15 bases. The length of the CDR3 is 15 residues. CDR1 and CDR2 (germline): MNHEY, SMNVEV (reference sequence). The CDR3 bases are TGTGCCAGCAGAGAAACCGGGACAAACAATCAGCCCCAGCATTTT. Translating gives CASRETGTNNQPQHF.

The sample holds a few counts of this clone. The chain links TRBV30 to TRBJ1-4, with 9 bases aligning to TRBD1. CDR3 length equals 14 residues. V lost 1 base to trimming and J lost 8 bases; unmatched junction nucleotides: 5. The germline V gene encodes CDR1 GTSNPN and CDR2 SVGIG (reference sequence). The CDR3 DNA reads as TGTGCCTGGAGTGCCGGGACAGGGACGGAAAAACTGTTTTTT. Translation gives CAWSAGTGTEKLFF.

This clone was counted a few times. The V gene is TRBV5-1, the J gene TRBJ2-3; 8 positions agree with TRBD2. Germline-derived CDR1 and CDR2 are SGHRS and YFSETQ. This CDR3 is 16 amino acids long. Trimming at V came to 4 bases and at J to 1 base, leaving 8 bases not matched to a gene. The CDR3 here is CASSREPGGGTDTQYF. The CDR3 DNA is TGCGCCAGCAGCCGGGAGCCGGGAGGGGGCACAGATACGCAGTATTTT.

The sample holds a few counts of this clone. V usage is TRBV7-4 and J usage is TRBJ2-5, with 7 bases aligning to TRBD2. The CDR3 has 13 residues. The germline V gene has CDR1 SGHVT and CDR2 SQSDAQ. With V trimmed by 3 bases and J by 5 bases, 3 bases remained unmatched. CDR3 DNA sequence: TGTGCCAGCAGCTTCGAAGCGGGGGAGACCCAGTACTTC. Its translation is CASSFEAGETQYF.

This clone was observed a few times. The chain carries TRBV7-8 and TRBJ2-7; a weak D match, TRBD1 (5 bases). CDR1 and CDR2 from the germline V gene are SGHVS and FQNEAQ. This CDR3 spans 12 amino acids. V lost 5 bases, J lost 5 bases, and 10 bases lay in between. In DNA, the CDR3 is TGTGCCAGCAGCCCTCAAGGGGACGAGCAGTACTTC. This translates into CASSPQGDEQYF.

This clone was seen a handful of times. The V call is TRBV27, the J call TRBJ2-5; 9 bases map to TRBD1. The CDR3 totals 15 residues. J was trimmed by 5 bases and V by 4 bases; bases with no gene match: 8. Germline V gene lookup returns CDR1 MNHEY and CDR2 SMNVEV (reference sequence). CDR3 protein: CASSSSGQGWETQYF. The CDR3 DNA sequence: TGTGCCAGCAGTTCCTCGGGACAGGGATGGGAGACCCAGTACTTC.

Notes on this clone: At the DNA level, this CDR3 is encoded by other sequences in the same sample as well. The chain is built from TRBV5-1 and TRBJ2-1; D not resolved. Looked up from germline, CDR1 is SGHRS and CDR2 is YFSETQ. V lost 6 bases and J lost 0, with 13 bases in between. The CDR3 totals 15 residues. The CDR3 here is CASTKVVSSYNEQFF. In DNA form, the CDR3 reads TGCGCCAGCACAAAAGTCGTCAGCTCCTACAATGAGCAGTTCTTC.

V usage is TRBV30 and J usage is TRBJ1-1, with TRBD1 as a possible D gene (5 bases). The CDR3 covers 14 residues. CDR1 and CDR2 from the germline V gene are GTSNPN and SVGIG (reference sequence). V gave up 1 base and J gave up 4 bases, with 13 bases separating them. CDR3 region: CAWSGQGSGTEAFF. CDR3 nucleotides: TGTGCCTGGAGTGGTCAGGGTTCGGGCACTGAAGCTTTCTTT.

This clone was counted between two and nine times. The CDR3 nucleotides are TGTGCCAGCGCGGAGGCCCTACATCAGTACTTC. It codes for CASAEALHQYF. The V and J genes are TRBV6-1 and TRBJ2-7, with TRBD2 as a possible D gene (5 bases). Trimming took off 8 bases at V and 10 bases at J, with 15 bases between the two ends. The CDR3 loop spans 11 amino acids. In germline, CDR1 is MNHNS, CDR2 SASEGT.

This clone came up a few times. The CDR3 protein is CASSSLGGWRGYEQYF. The CDR3 coding sequence is TGTGCCAGCAGTTCGCTTGGGGGTTGGCGGGGCTACGAGCAGTACTTC. The chain couples TRBV28 to TRBJ2-7, with D perhaps matching TRBD2 (6 bases). Trimming took off 4 bases at V and 3 bases at J, with 19 bases between the two ends. The CDR3 has 16 residues. Germline V gene data show CDR1 as MDHEN and CDR2 as SYDVKM. Complete variable domain (other parts from reference TRBV28 and TRBJ2-7): DVKVTQSSRYLVKRTGEKVFLECVQDMDHENMFWYRQDPGLGLRLIYFSYDVKMKEKGDIPEGYSVSREKKERFSLILESASTNQTSMYLCASSSLGGWRGYEQYFGPGTRLTVT.

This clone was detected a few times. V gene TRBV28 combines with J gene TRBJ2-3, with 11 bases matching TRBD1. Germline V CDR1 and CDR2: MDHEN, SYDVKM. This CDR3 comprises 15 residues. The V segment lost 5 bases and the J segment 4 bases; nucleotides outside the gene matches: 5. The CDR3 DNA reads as TGTGCCAGCAGTCAATCGGGACAGGGGGCAGATACGCAGTATTTT. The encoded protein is CASSQSGQGADTQYF.

The CDR3 sequence: CASSSSQDYTGELFF. As DNA, the CDR3 is TGCGCCAGCAGCTCCTCACAGGATTACACCGGGGAGCTGTTTTTT. This chain links TRBV5-1 with TRBJ2-2; D is possibly TRBD1 (5 bases). The V end was cut by 3 bases, the J end by 3 bases, with 12 bases between. Looked up from germline, CDR1 is SGHRS and CDR2 is YFSETQ. The CDR3 is 15 residues long.

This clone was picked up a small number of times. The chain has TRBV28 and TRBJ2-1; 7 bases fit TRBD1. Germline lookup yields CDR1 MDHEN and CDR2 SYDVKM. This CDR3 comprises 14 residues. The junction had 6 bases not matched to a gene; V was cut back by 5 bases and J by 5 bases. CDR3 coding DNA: TGTGCCAGCAGTCGCGAAGGGGGCCACAATGAGCAGTTCTTC. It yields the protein CASSREGGHNEQFF. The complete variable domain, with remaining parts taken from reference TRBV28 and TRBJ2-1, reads DVKVTQSSRYLVKRTGEKVFLECVQDMDHENMFWYRQDPGLGLRLIYFSYDVKMKEKGDIPEGYSVSREKKERFSLILESASTNQTSMYLCASSREGGHNEQFFGPGTRLTVL.

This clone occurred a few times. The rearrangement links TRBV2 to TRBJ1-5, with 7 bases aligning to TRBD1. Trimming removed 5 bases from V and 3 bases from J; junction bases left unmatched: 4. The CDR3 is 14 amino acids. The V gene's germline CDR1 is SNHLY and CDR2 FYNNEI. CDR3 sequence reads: CASSKDRDNQPQHF. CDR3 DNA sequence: TGTGCCAGCAGTAAAGACAGGGACAATCAGCCCCAGCATTTT. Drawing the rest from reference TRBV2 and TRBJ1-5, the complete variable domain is EPEVTQTPSHQVTQMGQEVILRCVPISNHLYFYWYRQILGQKVEFLVSFYNNEISEKSEIFDDQFSVERPDGSNFTLKIRSTKLEDSAMYFCASSKDRDNQPQHFGDGTRLSIL.

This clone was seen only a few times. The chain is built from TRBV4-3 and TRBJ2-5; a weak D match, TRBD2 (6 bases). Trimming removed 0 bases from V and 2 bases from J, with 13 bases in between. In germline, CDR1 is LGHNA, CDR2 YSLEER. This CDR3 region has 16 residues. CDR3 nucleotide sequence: TGCGCCAGCAGCCAAGATCGGGCGGGACCTCAAGAGACCCAGTACTTC. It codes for CASSQDRAGPQETQYF.

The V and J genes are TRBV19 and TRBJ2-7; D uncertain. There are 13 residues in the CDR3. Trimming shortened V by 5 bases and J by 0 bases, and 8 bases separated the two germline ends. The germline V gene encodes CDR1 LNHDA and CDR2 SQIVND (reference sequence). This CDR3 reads CASSERTSYEQYF. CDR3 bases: TGTGCCAGTAGTGAGAGAACCTCCTACGAGCAGTACTTC.